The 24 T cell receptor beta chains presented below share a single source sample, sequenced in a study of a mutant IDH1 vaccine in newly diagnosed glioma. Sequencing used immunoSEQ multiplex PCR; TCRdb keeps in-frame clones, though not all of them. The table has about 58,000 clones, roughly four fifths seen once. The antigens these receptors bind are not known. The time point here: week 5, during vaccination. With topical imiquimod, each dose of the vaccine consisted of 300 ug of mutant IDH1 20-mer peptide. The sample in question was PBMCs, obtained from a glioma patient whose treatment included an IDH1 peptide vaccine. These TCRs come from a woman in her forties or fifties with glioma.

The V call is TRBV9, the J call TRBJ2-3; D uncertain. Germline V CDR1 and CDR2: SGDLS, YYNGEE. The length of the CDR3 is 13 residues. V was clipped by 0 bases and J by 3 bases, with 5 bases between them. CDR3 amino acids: CASSVARTDTQYF. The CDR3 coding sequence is TGTGCCAGCAGCGTAGCTCGGACAGATACGCAGTATTTT.

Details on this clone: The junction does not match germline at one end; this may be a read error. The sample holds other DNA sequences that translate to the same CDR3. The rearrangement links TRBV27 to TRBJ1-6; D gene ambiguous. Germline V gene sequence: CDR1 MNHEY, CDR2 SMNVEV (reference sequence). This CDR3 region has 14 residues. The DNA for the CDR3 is TGCGCCAGCAGTGCGTCACGGCATAATTCACCCCTCCACTTT. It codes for CASSASRHNSPLHF.

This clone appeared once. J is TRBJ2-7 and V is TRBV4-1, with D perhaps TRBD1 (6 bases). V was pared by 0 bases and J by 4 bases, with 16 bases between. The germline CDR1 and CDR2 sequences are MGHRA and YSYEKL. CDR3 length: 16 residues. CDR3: CASSQEGQSKTYEQYF. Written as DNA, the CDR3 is TGCGCCAGCAGCCAAGAGGGACAATCCAAAACTTACGAGCAGTACTTC.

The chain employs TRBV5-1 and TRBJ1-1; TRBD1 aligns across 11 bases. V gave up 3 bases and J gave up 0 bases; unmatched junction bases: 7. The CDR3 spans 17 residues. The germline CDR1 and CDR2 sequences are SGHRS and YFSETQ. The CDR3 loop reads CASSWGDRGSMNTEAFF. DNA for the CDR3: TGCGCCAGCAGCTGGGGGGACAGGGGGTCCATGAACACTGAAGCTTTCTTT.

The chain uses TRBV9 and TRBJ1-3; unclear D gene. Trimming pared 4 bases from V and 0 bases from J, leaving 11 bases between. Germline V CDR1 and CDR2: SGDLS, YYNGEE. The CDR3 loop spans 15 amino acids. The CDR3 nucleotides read TGTGCCAGCAGCCCCCTCCAGAGCTCTGGAAACACCATATATTTT. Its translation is CASSPLQSSGNTIYF.

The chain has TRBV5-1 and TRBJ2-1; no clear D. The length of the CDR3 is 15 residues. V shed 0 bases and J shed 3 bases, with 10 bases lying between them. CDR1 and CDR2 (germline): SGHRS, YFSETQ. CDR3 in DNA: TGCGCCAGCAGCTTGGACGTGGGTTTCTACAATGAGCAGTTCTTC. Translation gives CASSLDVGFYNEQFF.

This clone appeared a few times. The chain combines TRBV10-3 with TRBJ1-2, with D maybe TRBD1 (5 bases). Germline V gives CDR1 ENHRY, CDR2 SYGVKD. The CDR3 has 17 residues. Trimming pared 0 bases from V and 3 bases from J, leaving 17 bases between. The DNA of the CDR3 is TGTGCCATCAGTGAGTCCCCGTCTGGGGGGGGGTACTATGGCTACACCTTC. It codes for CAISESPSGGGYYGYTF.

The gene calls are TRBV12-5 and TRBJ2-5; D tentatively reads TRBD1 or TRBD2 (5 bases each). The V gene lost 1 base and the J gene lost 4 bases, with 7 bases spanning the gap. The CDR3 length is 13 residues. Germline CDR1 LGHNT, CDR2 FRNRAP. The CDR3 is CASGLGGRETQYF. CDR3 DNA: TGTGCTAGTGGTTTGGGGGGGAGAGAGACCCAGTACTTC.

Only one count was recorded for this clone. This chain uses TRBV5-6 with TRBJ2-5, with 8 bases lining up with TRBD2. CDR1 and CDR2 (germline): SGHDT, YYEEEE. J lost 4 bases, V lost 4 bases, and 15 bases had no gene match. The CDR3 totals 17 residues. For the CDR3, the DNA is TGTGCCAGCAGCCTGGGTAGGCGGGGGGCCCCTAGAGAGACCCAGTACTTC. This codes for CASSLGRRGAPRETQYF.

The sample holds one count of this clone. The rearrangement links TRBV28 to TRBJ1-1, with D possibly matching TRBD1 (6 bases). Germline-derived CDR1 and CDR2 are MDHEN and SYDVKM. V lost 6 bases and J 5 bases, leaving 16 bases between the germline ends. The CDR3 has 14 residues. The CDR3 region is CASRGPRGGTEAFF. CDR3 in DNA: TGTGCCAGCAGGGGACCCAGGGGAGGAACTGAAGCTTTCTTT. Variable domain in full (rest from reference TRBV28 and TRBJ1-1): DVKVTQSSRYLVKRTGEKVFLECVQDMDHENMFWYRQDPGLGLRLIYFSYDVKMKEKGDIPEGYSVSREKKERFSLILESASTNQTSMYLCASRGPRGGTEAFFGQGTRLTVV.

CDR3: CASRSSGGANTGELFF. Written as DNA, the CDR3 is TGTGCCAGTAGAAGCAGCGGGGGGGCAAACACCGGGGAGCTGTTTTTT. V usage is TRBV19 and J usage is TRBJ2-2, with 10 positions matching TRBD2. J was trimmed by 2 bases and V by 6 bases; bases with no gene match: 6. The CDR3 is made up of 16 amino acids. The germline gives CDR1 LNHDA, CDR2 SQIVND (reference sequence). Based on the CDR3 plus reference TRBV19 and TRBJ2-2, the full variable domain is DGGITQSPKYLFRKEGQNVTLSCEQNLNHDAMYWYRQDPGQGLRLIYYSQIVNDFQKGDIAEGYSVSREKKESFPLTVTSAQKNPTAFYLCASRSSGGANTGELFFGEGSRLTVL.

CDR3 region: CASSLMAGGQKSAYEQYF. The CDR3 DNA is TGCGCCAGCAGCTTGATGGCGGGGGGCCAAAAATCCGCCTACGAGCAGTACTTC. The rearrangement joins TRBV5-1 to TRBJ2-7, with TRBD2 matching 8 bases. Germline-derived CDR1 and CDR2 are SGHRS and YFSETQ. The CDR3 is 18 amino acids. V lost 1 base and J lost 2; bases outside the gene matches: 14.

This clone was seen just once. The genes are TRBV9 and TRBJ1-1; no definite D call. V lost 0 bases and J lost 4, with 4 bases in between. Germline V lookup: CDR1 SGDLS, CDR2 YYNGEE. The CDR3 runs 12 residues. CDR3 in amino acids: CASSVAGTEAFF. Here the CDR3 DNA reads TGTGCCAGCAGCGTAGCGGGCACTGAAGCTTTCTTT.

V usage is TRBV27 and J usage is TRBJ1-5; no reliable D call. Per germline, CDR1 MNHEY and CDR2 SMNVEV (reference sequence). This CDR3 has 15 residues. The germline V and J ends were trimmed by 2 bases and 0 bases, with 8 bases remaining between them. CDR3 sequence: CASSLQSSSNQPQHF. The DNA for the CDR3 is TGTGCCAGCAGTTTACAGAGTAGTAGCAATCAGCCCCAGCATTTT.

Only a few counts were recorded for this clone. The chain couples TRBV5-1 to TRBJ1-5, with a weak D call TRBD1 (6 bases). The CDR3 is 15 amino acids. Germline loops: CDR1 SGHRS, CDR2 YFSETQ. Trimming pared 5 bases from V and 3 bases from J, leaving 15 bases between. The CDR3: CASRLVGADNQPQHF. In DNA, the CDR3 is TGCGCCAGCAGGCTGGTGGGGGCTGACAATCAGCCCCAGCATTTT.

The CDR3 is CASSSNRGGNTGELFF. In nucleotides, the CDR3 is TGTGCCAGCAGCTCAAACAGGGGCGGAAACACCGGGGAGCTGTTTTTT. V usage is TRBV7-2 and J usage is TRBJ2-2, with 7 nucleotides matching TRBD1. The CDR3 loop spans 16 amino acids. J gave up 2 bases and V 4 bases, and 7 bases lay outside the gene matches. Germline V gene lookup returns CDR1 SGHTA and CDR2 FQGNSA.

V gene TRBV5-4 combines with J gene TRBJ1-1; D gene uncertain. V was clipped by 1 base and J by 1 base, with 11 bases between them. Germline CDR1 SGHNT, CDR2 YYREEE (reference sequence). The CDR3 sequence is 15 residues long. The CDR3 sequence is CASSLLVVRNTEAFF. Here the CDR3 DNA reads TGTGCCAGCAGCTTGTTAGTGGTCCGGAACACTGAAGCTTTCTTT.

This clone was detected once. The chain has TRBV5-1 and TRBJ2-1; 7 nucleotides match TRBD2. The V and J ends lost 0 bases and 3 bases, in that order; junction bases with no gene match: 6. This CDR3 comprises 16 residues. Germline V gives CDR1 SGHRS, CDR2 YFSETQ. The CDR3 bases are TGCGCCAGCAGCTTGGAACGGGGGGTTATCTACAATGAGCAGTTCTTC. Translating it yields CASSLERGVIYNEQFF.

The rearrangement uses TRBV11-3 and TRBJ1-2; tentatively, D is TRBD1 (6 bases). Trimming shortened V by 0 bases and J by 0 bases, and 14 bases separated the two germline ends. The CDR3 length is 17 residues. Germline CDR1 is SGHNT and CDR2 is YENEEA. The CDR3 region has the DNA TGTGCCAGCAGCTTAGAGGGGGGCGCCAGCACTAACTATGGCTACACCTTC. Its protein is CASSLEGGASTNYGYTF.

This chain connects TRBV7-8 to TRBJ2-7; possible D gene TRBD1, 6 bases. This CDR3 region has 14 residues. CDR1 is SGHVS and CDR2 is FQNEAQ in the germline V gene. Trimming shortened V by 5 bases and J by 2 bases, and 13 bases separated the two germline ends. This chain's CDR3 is CASSLRGGPYEQYF. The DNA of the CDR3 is TGTGCCAGCAGCCTCAGGGGTGGTCCCTACGAGCAGTACTTC.

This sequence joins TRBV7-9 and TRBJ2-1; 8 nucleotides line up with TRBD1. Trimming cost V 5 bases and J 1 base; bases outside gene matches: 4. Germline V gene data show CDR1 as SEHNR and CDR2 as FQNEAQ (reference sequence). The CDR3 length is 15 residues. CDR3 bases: TGTGCCAGCAGCCCTGACAGGGGATCCTACAATGAGCAGTTCTTC. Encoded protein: CASSPDRGSYNEQFF.

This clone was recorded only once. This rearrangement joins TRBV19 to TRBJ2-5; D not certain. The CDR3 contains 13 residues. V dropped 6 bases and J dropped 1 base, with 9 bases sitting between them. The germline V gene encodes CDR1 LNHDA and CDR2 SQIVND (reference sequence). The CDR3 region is CASSPPVQETQYF. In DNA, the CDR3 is TGTGCCAGTAGCCCCCCCGTCCAAGAGACCCAGTACTTC.

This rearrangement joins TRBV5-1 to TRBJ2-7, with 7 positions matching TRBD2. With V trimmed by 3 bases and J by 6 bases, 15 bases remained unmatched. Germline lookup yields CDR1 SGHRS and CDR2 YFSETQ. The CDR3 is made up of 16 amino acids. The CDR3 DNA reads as TGCGCCAGCAGCTCGGGACCCGGACTAGGATCGGCCGAGCAGTACTTC. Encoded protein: CASSSGPGLGSAEQYF.

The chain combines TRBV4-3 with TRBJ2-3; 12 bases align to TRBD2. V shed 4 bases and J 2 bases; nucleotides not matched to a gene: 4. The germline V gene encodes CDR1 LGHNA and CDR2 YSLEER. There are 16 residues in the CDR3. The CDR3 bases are TGCGCCAGCAGCCGAACTAGCGGGGGGCCCACAGATACGCAGTATTTT. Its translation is CASSRTSGGPTDTQYF.